This TCR beta chain is from a study of T-cell reconstitution after alpha-beta-depleted transplantation in children. Notes on the study in general: The main origin of T-cell counts and diversity one year after transplant was newly produced T cells. Approximately two months post-transplant, alpha-beta T cells reportedly originated from several hundred expanded graft clones. Elevated TCRbeta diversity at day 60 was traced, in some patients, to surviving recipient T cells and thymic progenitors.

This clonotype has a handful of counts. No antigen is known for it. For TCRbeta, the library was prepared with unique molecular identifiers. TCRdb reprocessed the PCR reads via MiXCR and lists one record per CDR3 protein. The table has 250,000 to 400,000 distinct CDR3 sequences, 20% to 30% seen once. The CDR3 covers 15 residues. CDR1 is SGHTA and CDR2 is FQGNSA in the germline V gene. V was shortened by 5 bases and J by 4 bases, with 15 bases between the two germline ends. The clonotype originates from a male patient younger than 18 who had a stem cell transplant for acute lymphoblastic leukemia, so the T cells may come from the graft donor. The chain combines TRBV7-2 with TRBJ1-5, with D tentatively TRBD1 (5 bases). This material consisted of PBMCs, mostly from graft donor cells, taken 180 days after TCRalphabeta/CD19-depleted stem cell transplant. The CDR3 reads CASSRGYDSNQPQHF. CDR3 DNA sequence: TGTGCCAGCAGCCGTGGGTACGACAGTAATCAGCCCCAGCATTTT.